The rows below give T cell receptor beta chains drawn from one sample of a study of CD8 T cells in ankylosing spondylitis. TCRdb re-called the 5' RACE reads with MiXCR, one entry per CDR3 protein. The table shows roughly 400,000 distinct CDR3 sequences, with about a fifth occurring only once. Sequencing used blood, either unsorted or a sorted T cell fraction (not recorded which). Every receptor here comes from a male donor with ankylosing spondylitis. The CDR3 runs from the conserved cysteine through the conserved F or W. A D gene is named only where the DNA matches it firmly. Clone size is stated in some rows and not others, as once, few, many or a class when expanded.

cdr3_aa: CASSSDRGPLSPLHF
cdr3_nt: TGTGCCAGCAGTTCCGACAGGGGGCCGCTATCACCCCTCCACTTT
v_call: TRBV6-5
j_call: TRBJ1-6
clone_size: NA
d_call: TRBD1

cdr3_aa: CASTRAGGPNQPQHF
cdr3_nt: TGTGCCAGTACCCGAGCGGGGGGGCCCAATCAGCCCCAGCATTTT
v_call: TRBV19
j_call: TRBJ1-5
clone_size: NA
d_call: NA

cdr3_aa: CASRGSAALIEAFF
cdr3_nt: TGTGCCAGCAGAGGGTCAGCTGCATTAATTGAAGCTTTCTTT
v_call: TRBV6-1
j_call: TRBJ1-1
clone_size: NA
d_call: NA

cdr3_aa: CASSRHSYEQYF
cdr3_nt: TGTGCCAGCAGCCGACACTCCTACGAGCAGTACTTC
v_call: TRBV12-3/TRBV12-4
j_call: TRBJ2-7
clone_size: many
d_call: NA

cdr3_aa: CSARWYEQYF
cdr3_nt: TGCAGTGCTAGGTGGTACGAGCAGTACTTC
v_call: TRBV20-1
j_call: TRBJ2-7
clone_size: NA
d_call: NA

cdr3_aa: CASSPRRDTRAHEQYF
cdr3_nt: TGTGCCAGCAGCCCAAGGCGGGACACGAGAGCCCACGAGCAGTACTTC
v_call: TRBV13
j_call: TRBJ2-7
clone_size: few
d_call: NA

cdr3_aa: CSVTGTSGRTDTQYF
cdr3_nt: TGCAGCGTCACCGGGACTAGCGGGAGGACAGATACGCAGTATTTT
v_call: TRBV29-1
j_call: TRBJ2-3
clone_size: NA
d_call: TRBD2

cdr3_aa: CASRWFGTGTEAFF
cdr3_nt: TGTGCCAGCAGGTGGTTCGGCACCGGCACTGAAGCTTTCTTT
v_call: TRBV5-5
j_call: TRBJ1-1
clone_size: NA
d_call: NA

cdr3_aa: CASSDTTGTKSGELFF
cdr3_nt: TGTGCCAGCAGTGACACAACCGGCACTAAGTCCGGGGAGCTGTTTTTT
v_call: TRBV6-4
j_call: TRBJ2-2
clone_size: NA
d_call: NA

cdr3_aa: CASSLTGIYGYTF
cdr3_nt: TGCGCCAGCAGCTTGACAGGAATCTATGGCTACACCTTC
v_call: TRBV5-1
j_call: TRBJ1-2
clone_size: NA
d_call: NA

cdr3_aa: CASSVTNTGELFF
cdr3_nt: TGTGCCAGCAGTGTCACGAACACCGGGGAGCTGTTTTTT
v_call: TRBV2
j_call: TRBJ2-2
clone_size: NA
d_call: NA

cdr3_aa: CASSLRSGDNSPLHF
cdr3_nt: TGCGCCAGCAGCTTGCGCAGTGGGGACAATTCACCCCTCCACTTT
v_call: TRBV5-1
j_call: TRBJ1-6
clone_size: NA
d_call: NA

cdr3_aa: CASSRSGRRGMRSYNEQFF
cdr3_nt: TGTGCCAGCAGCCGGTCGGGGCGCCGTGGGATGCGCTCCTACAATGAGCAGTTCTTC
v_call: TRBV9
j_call: TRBJ2-1
clone_size: NA
d_call: NA

cdr3_aa: CSVPIREQETQYF
cdr3_nt: TGCAGCGTACCCATTCGCGAGCAAGAGACCCAGTACTTC
v_call: TRBV29-1
j_call: TRBJ2-5
clone_size: NA
d_call: NA

cdr3_aa: CSGWTGAGEAFF
cdr3_nt: TGCAGCGGCTGGACAGGGGCCGGCGAAGCTTTCTTT
v_call: TRBV29-1
j_call: TRBJ1-1
clone_size: NA
d_call: TRBD1

cdr3_aa: CAISALGREAHEQFF
cdr3_nt: TGTGCCATCAGTGCTTTGGGGCGGGAGGCGCATGAGCAGTTCTTC
v_call: TRBV10-3
j_call: TRBJ2-1
clone_size: many
d_call: TRBD2

cdr3_aa: CASSPTGQGPEQYF
cdr3_nt: TGTGCCAGCTCACCTACGGGACAGGGACCCGAGCAGTACTTC
v_call: TRBV18
j_call: TRBJ2-7
clone_size: NA
d_call: TRBD1

cdr3_aa: CASSQGGMPYEQYF
cdr3_nt: TGTGCCAGCAGCCAGGGAGGTATGCCCTACGAGCAGTACTTC
v_call: TRBV3-1
j_call: TRBJ2-7
clone_size: few
d_call: NA

cdr3_aa: CASSQGRRSGANVLTF
cdr3_nt: TGTGCCAGCAGCCAAGGAAGACGGTCTGGGGCCAACGTCCTGACTTTC
v_call: TRBV4-2
j_call: TRBJ2-6
clone_size: few
d_call: NA

cdr3_aa: CSAPGTRFSEQFF
cdr3_nt: TGCAGCGCCCCCGGGACCCGTTTTTCTGAGCAGTTCTTC
v_call: TRBV29-1
j_call: TRBJ2-1
clone_size: few
d_call: NA

cdr3_aa: CSARDLGYEQYF
cdr3_nt: TGCAGTGCTAGAGACCTCGGGTACGAGCAGTACTTC
v_call: TRBV20-1
j_call: TRBJ2-7
clone_size: few
d_call: NA

cdr3_aa: CASSQEGLAGGPDTQYF
cdr3_nt: TGTGCCAGCAGCCAAGAAGGGCTAGCGGGAGGGCCCGATACGCAGTATTTT
v_call: TRBV3-1
j_call: TRBJ2-3
clone_size: NA
d_call: TRBD2